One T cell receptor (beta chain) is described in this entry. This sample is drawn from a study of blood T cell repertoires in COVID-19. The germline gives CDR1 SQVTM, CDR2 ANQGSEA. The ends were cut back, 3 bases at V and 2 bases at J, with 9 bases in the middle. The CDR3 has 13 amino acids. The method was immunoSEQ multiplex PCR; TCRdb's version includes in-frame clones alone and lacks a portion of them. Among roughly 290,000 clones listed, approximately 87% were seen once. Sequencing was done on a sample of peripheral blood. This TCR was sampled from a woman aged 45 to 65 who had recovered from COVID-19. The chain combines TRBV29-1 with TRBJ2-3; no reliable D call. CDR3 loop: CSVDQPITDTQYF. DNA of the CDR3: TGCAGCGTTGACCAACCTATCACAGATACGCAGTATTTT.